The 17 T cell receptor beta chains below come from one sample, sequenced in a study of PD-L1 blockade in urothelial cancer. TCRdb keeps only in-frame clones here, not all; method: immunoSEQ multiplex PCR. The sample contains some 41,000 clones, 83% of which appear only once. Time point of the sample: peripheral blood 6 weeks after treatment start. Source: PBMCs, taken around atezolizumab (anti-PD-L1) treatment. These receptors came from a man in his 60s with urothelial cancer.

The CDR3 nucleotides read TGTGCCAGCAGACGACAGGGGTTCACTGAAGCTTTCTTT. Its protein product is CASRRQGFTEAFF. This chain connects TRBV6-5 to TRBJ1-1; the match to TRBD1 covers 8 bases. J was trimmed by 4 bases and V by 6 bases; bases with no gene match: 4. This CDR3 contains 13 residues. Germline CDR1 reads MNHEY; CDR2 reads SVGAGI.

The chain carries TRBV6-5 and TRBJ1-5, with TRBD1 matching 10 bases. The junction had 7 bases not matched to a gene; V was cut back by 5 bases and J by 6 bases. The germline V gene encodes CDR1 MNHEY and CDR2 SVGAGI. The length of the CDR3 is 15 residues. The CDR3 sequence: CASSPDRGGFQPQHF. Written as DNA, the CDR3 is TGTGCCAGCAGTCCGGACAGGGGGGGATTTCAGCCCCAGCATTTT.

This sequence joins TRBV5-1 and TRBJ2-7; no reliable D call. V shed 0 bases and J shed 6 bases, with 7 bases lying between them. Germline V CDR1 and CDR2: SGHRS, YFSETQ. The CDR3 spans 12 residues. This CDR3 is CASSLVGSEQYF. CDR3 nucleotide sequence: TGCGCCAGCAGCTTGGTTGGCTCCGAGCAGTACTTC.

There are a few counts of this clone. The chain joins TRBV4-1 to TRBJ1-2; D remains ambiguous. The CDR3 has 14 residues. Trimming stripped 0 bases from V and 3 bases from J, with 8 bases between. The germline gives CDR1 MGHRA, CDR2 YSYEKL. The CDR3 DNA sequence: TGCGCCAGCAGCCAAGAGAGGGCCGACTATGGCTACACCTTC. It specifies CASSQERADYGYTF.

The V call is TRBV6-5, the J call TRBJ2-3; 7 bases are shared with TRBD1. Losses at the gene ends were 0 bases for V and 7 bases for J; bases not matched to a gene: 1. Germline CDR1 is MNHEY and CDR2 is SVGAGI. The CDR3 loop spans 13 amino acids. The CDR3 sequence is CASSYSGQNTQYF. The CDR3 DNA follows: TGTGCCAGCAGTTACTCGGGACAGAATACGCAGTATTTT.

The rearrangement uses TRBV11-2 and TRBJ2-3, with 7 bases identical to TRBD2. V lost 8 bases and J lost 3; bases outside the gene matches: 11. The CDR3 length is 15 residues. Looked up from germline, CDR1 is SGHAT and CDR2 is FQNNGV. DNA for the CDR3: TGTGCCAGCTTCCCAGCGGGGATGGGGACAGATACGCAGTATTTT. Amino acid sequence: CASFPAGMGTDTQYF. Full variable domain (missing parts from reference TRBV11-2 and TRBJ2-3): EAGVAQSPRYKIIEKRQSVAFWCNPISGHATLYWYQQILGQGPKLLIQFQNNGVVDDSQLPKDRFSAERLKGVDSTLKIQPAKLEDSAVYLCASFPAGMGTDTQYFGPGTRLTVL.

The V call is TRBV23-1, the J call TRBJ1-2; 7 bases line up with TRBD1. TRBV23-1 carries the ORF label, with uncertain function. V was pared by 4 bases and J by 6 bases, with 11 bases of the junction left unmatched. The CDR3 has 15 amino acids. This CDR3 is CASSPRQGEKDGYTF. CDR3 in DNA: TGCGCCAGCAGTCCACGGCAGGGGGAGAAGGATGGCTACACCTTC.

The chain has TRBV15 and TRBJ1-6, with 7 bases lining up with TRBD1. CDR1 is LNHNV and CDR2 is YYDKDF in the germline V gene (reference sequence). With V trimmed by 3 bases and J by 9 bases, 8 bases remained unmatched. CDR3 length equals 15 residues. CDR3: CATSSLAGGSSPLHF. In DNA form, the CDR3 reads TGTGCCACCAGCAGCCTCGCAGGGGGGAGTTCACCCCTCCACTTT.

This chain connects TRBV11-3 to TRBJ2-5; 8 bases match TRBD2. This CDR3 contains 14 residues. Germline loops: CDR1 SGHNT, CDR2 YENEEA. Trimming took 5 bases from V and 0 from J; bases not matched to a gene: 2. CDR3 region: CASSRGGYQETQYF. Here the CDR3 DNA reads TGTGCCAGCAGCCGCGGGGGGTACCAAGAGACCCAGTACTTC.

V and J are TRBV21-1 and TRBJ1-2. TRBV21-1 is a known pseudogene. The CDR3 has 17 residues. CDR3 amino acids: CASSKGSPSRAYYGYTF. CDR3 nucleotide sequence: TGTGCCAGCAGCAAAGGGAGCCCGTCTCGTGCCTACTATGGCTACACCTTC.

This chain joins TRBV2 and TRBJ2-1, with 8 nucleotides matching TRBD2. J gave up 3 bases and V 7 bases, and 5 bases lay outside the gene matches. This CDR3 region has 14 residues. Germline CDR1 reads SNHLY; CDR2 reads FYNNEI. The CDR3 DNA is TGTGCCAGCACCGCTGCGGGGGGCTACAATGAGCAGTTCTTC. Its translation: CASTAAGGYNEQFF.

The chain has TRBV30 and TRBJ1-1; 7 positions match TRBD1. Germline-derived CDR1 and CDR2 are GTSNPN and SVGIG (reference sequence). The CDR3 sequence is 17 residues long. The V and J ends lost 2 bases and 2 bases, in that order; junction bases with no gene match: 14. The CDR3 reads CAWSFTPSGTANTEAFF. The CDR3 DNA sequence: TGTGCCTGGAGTTTTACCCCCTCCGGGACAGCTAACACTGAAGCTTTCTTT. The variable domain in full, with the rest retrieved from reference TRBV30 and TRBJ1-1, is SQTIHQWPATLVQPVGSPLSLECTVEGTSNPNLYWYRQAAGRGLQLLFYSVGIGQISSEVPQNLSASRPQDRQFILSSKKLLLSDSGFYLCAWSFTPSGTANTEAFFGQGTRLTVV.

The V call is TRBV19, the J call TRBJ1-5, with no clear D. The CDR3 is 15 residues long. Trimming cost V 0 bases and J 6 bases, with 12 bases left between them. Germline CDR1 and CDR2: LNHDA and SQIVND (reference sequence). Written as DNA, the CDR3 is TGTGCCAGTAGTATAGAGTTAACGGCGGGTCAGCCCCAGCATTTT. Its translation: CASSIELTAGQPQHF.

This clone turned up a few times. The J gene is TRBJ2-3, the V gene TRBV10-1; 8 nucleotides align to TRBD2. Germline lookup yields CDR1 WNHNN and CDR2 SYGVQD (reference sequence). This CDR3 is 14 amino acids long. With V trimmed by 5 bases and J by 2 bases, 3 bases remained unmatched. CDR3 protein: CASSPGGATDTQYF. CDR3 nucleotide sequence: TGCGCCAGCAGTCCCGGGGGGGCCACAGATACGCAGTATTTT.

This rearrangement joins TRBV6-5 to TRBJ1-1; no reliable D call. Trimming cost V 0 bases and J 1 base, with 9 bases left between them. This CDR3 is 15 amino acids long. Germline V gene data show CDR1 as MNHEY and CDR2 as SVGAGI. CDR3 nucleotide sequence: TGTGCCAGCAGTTACTCCCAACAGCAGAACACTGAAGCTTTCTTT. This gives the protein CASSYSQQQNTEAFF.

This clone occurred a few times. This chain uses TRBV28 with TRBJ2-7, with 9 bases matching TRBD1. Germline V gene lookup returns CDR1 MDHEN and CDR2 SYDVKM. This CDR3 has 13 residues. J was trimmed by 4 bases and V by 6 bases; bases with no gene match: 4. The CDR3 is CASRGTGKYEQYF. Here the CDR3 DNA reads TGTGCCAGCAGGGGGACAGGGAAATACGAGCAGTACTTC.

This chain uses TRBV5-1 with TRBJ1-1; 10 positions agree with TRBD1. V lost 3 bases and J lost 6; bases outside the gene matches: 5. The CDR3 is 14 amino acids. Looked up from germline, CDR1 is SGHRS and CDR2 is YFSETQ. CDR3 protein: CASSSDRGSSEAFF. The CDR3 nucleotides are TGCGCCAGCAGCTCGGACAGGGGGAGCTCTGAAGCTTTCTTT. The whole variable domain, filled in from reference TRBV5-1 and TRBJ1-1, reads KAGVTQTPRYLIKTRGQQVTLSCSPISGHRSVSWYQQTPGQGLQFLFEYFSETQRNKGNFPGRFSGRQFSNSRSEMNVSTLELGDSALYLCASSSDRGSSEAFFGQGTRLTVV.